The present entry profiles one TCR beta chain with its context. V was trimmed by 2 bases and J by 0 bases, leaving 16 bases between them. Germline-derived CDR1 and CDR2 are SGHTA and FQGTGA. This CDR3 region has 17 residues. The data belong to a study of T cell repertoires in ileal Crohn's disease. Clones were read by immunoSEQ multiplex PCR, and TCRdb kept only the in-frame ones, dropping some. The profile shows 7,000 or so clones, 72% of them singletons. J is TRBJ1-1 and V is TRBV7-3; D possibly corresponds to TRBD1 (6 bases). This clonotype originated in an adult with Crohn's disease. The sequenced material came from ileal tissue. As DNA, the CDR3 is TGTGCCAGCAGCTTATACGGGGCGGGGGCCATGAACACTGAAGCTTTCTTT. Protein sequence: CASSLYGAGAMNTEAFF.